The 13 T cell receptor beta chains reported below all come from one sample, sequenced in a study of T cell responses to AZD1222 COVID-19 vaccine. Repertoires were generated with immunoSEQ multiplex PCR, while TCRdb's copy carries only in-frame clones and drops some. The sample records fewer than 150,000 clones, almost 90% being singletons. The sequenced sample was peripheral blood, obtained 28 days after the second AZD1222 dose. These receptors were taken from an adult who received the AZD1222 COVID-19 vaccine.

This clone occurred a few times. The same CDR3 is also encoded by other DNA sequences in this sample. This chain links TRBV28 with TRBJ1-2, with D possibly TRBD1 on 5 matching bases. Germline values: CDR1 MDHEN, CDR2 SYDVKM. V was pared by 6 bases and J by 6 bases, with 14 bases between. The CDR3 runs to 13 residues. The CDR3 bases are TGTGCCAGCAGGAGTACGGGGGTTGATGGCTACACCTTC. It translates to CASRSTGVDGYTF.

The chain links TRBV7-9 to TRBJ1-4, with D possibly TRBD1 on 6 matching bases. V gave up 4 bases and J gave up 3 bases, with 12 bases separating them. Germline V CDR1 and CDR2: SEHNR, FQNEAQ (reference sequence). CDR3 length: 15 amino acids. The CDR3 DNA reads TGTGCCAGCAGCTCTGGACAGAACTCTAATGAAAAACTGTTTTTT. This gives the protein CASSSGQNSNEKLFF.

The chain employs TRBV7-6 and TRBJ1-3, with D hard to call. V was trimmed by 5 bases and J by 1 base, leaving 24 bases between them. CDR3 length: 19 residues. Germline CDR1 and CDR2: SGHVS and FNYEAQ. The chain's CDR3 is CASSLRRVGRVSSGNTIYF. The CDR3 nucleotides read TGTGCCAGCAGCCTAAGAAGGGTAGGCCGCGTCTCATCTGGAAACACCATATATTTT.

The chain joins TRBV30 to TRBJ1-2, with 7 positions matching TRBD1. Trimming took 2 bases from V and 3 from J; bases not matched to a gene: 6. CDR3 size: 14 residues. Germline V gene data show CDR1 as GTSNPN and CDR2 as SVGIG (reference sequence). CDR3 nucleotide sequence: TGTGCCTGGAGTCCGGACAGGTTGTACTATGGCTACACCTTC. Amino acids: CAWSPDRLYYGYTF.

V is TRBV2 and J is TRBJ2-2, with D unresolved. Germline V gives CDR1 SNHLY, CDR2 FYNNEI. Trimming removed 2 bases at V and 1 base at J, with 5 bases between. The CDR3 covers 14 residues. This CDR3 reads CASSEQVNTGELFF. CDR3 coding DNA: TGTGCCAGCAGTGAACAAGTGAACACCGGGGAGCTGTTTTTT.

The rearrangement joins TRBV6-6 to TRBJ1-1; D is undetermined. Per germline, CDR1 MNHNY and CDR2 SVGAGI (reference sequence). V lost 5 bases, J lost 1 base, and 14 bases lay in between. This CDR3 is 15 amino acids long. DNA of the CDR3: TGTGCCAGCAGTCCCCAAGGAGTTGGGAACACTGAAGCTTTCTTT. It translates to CASSPQGVGNTEAFF.

This clone was counted between two and nine times. V is TRBV5-1 and J is TRBJ2-7; no reliable D call. CDR1 and CDR2 (germline): SGHRS, YFSETQ. V was cut by 8 bases and J by 3 bases, with 12 bases left in between. The length of the CDR3 is 12 residues. Here the CDR3 reads CASHTESYEQYF. DNA for the CDR3: TGCGCCAGTCACACAGAGAGCTACGAGCAGTACTTC.

The chain carries TRBV19 and TRBJ1-1; the D gene is possibly TRBD1 (5 bases). Germline CDR1 and CDR2: LNHDA and SQIVND (reference sequence). CDR3 length: 14 amino acids. V gave up 2 bases and J gave up 4 bases, with 11 bases separating them. The CDR3 DNA sequence: TGTGCCAGTAGTATACGAGGGGCCGGCACTGAAGCTTTCTTT. This gives the protein CASSIRGAGTEAFF.

As DNA, the CDR3 is TGTGCCAGCAGTTCGAGTTGGGAACCCCAGCATTTT. It is translated as CASSSSWEPQHF. The V gene is TRBV28, the J gene TRBJ1-5, with no clear D. Trimming took off 4 bases at V and 10 bases at J, with 11 bases between the two ends. The CDR3 is 12 residues long. CDR1 and CDR2 from the germline V gene are MDHEN and SYDVKM. The entire variable domain, with the rest obtained from reference TRBV28 and TRBJ1-5, is as follows: DVKVTQSSRYLVKRTGEKVFLECVQDMDHENMFWYRQDPGLGLRLIYFSYDVKMKEKGDIPEGYSVSREKKERFSLILESASTNQTSMYLCASSSSWEPQHFGDGTRLSIL.

The chain recombines TRBV7-6 with TRBJ2-1, with TRBD2 identical over 10 bases. Germline V gene lookup returns CDR1 SGHVS and CDR2 FNYEAQ. The CDR3 length is 15 residues. With 3 bases clipped from V and 7 bases from J, the junction kept 6 bases outside the gene matches. The CDR3, as DNA: TGTGCCAGCAGCTTTCTAGCGGGAGAATCTAATGAGCAGTTCTTC. Its protein product is CASSFLAGESNEQFF.

The V and J genes are TRBV3-1 (or the pseudogene TRBV3-2) and TRBJ1-5; TRBD1 is a possible D gene (6 bases). This CDR3 contains 14 residues. Trimming left V 1 base short and J 6 bases short, with 10 bases between. Germline lookup yields CDR1 LGHDT and CDR2 YNNKEL (reference sequence). CDR3 bases: TGTGCCAGCAGCCAAGCTGGGGGCGGTCAGCCCCAGCATTTT. It translates to CASSQAGGGQPQHF.

The V call is TRBV2, the J call TRBJ1-5; D perhaps matches TRBD1 (6 bases). V lost 7 bases and J lost 0, with 13 bases in between. The germline V gene encodes CDR1 SNHLY and CDR2 FYNNEI. CDR3 length: 15 residues. The CDR3 DNA is TGTGCCAGCACCATACAGGGAATTAGCAATCAGCCCCAGCATTTT. Its translation is CASTIQGISNQPQHF.

The gene calls are TRBV6-5 and TRBJ1-1; possibly TRBD1 for D (6 bases). Looked up from germline, CDR1 is MNHEY and CDR2 is SVGAGI. The V and J ends lost 4 bases and 2 bases respectively, with 14 bases between them. The CDR3 spans 15 residues. CDR3 nucleotides: TGTGCCAGCAGTTCGAGAATAGGGGGAAACACTGAAGCTTTCTTT. This codes for CASSSRIGGNTEAFF.